Within the sample, the clone carrying this TCR beta chain is medium-sized. This record belongs to a study of liver allograft versus peripheral blood T cells. Across the whole study: The authors compared T cell receptor repertoires in transplanted livers with those in the peripheral blood of recipients.

Looked up from germline, CDR1 is LNHDA and CDR2 is SQIVND (reference sequence). V was cut by 4 bases and J by 5 bases, with 9 bases left in between. There are 13 residues in the CDR3. Via MiXCR, TCRdb re-called the reads, giving one row per CDR3 protein. Of some 7,700 distinct CDR3 sequences listed, approximately 15% are singletons. V and J are TRBV19 and TRBJ2-1; tentative D call: TRBD1 (6 bases). This TCR came from a human patient who had a liver transplant. Some T cells may be graft donor cells. CDR3 sequence (DNA): TGTGCCAGTAGTACAGGGACACACAATGAGCAGTTCTTC. Residues: CASSTGTHNEQFF.